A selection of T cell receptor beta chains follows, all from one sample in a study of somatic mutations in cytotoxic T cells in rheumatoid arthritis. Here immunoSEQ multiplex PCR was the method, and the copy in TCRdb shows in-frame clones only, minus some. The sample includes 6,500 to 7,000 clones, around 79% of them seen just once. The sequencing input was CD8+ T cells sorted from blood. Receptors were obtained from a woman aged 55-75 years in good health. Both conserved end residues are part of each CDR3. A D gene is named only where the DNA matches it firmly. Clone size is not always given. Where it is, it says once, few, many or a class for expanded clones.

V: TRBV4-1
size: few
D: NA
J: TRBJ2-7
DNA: TGCGCCAGCAGCCGGGAGGTTGGGGTCGAGCAGTACTTC
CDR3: CASSREVGVEQYF

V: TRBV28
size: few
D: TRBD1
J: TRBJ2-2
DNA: TGTGCCACCGGGACAGGGATAGGGGCCGGGGAGCTGTTTTTT
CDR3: CATGTGIGAGELFF

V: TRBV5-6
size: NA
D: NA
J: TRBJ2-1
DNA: TGTGCCAGCAGCCCCTCCGGGGACATTAGACAGTTCTTC
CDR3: CASSPSGDIRQFF

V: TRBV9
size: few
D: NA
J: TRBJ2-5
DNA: TGTGCCAGCAGCGCCTCAGGGGTAGAAGGAGAGACCCAGTACTTC
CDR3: CASSASGVEGETQYF

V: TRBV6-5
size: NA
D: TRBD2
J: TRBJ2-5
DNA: TGTGCCAGCAGTGACGGGGGGAGGTTGGCCCAGTACTTC
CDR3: CASSDGGRLAQYF

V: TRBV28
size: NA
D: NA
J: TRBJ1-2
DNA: TGTGCCAGCAGTTTCGGTCAGGGGATAAACTATGGCTACACCTTC
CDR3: CASSFGQGINYGYTF

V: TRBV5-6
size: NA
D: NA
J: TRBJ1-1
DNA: TGTGCCAGCAGCGAGGGGGGGGTCACTGAAGCTTTCTTT
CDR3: CASSEGGVTEAFF

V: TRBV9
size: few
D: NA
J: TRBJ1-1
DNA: TGTGCCAGCACCCCACAGGAATATGGCACTGAAGCTTTCTTT
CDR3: CASTPQEYGTEAFF

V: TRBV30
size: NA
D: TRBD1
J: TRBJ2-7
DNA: TGTGCCTGGAGTGCTGGACAGGGCAGCTACGAGCAGTACTTC
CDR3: CAWSAGQGSYEQYF

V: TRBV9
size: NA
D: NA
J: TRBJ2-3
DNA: TGTGCCAGCAGCTGGGGGTCGGACTACACAGATACGCAGTATTTT
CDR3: CASSWGSDYTDTQYF

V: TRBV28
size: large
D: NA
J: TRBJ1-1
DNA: TGTGCCAGCAGTTCCCCCGCCTGGGACAAGAACACTGAAGCTTTCTTT
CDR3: CASSSPAWDKNTEAFF

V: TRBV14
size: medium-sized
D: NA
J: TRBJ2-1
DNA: TGTGCCAGCAGCCAAACCAGGGGTCAGAGCAATGAGCAGTTCTTC
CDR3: CASSQTRGQSNEQFF

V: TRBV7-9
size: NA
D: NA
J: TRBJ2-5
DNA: TGTGCCAGCAGCTCGGACACATACCAAGAGACCCAGTACTTC
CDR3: CASSSDTYQETQYF

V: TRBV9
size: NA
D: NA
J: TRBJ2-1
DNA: TGTGCCAGCAGCGTAGTGGACGGGGACAATGAGCAGTTCTTC
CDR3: CASSVVDGDNEQFF

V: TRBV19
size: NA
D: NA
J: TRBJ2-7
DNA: TGTGCCAGTAGTAGCTCAGGAACAGGGTCCTACGAGCAGTACTTC
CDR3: CASSSSGTGSYEQYF

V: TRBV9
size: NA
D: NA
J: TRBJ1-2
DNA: TGTGCCAGCAGCGTATTGAACGTGGGGCGGGGAGGCTACACCTTC
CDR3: CASSVLNVGRGGYTF

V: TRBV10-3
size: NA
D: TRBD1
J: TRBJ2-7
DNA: TGTGCCATCAGTGAGTCTTTCGGGACAGGATCTTACGAGCAGTACTTC
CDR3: CAISESFGTGSYEQYF

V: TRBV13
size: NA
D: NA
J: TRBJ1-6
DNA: TGTGCCAGCAGCTTTAGCTCCTATAATTCACCCCTCCACTTT
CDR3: CASSFSSYNSPLHF

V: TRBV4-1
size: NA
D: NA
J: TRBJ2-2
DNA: TGCGCCAGCAGCCAACTTGTTACAGGACCAAGCACCGGGGAGCTGTTTTTT
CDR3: CASSQLVTGPSTGELFF

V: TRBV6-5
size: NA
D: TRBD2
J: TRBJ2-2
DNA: TGTGCCAGCAGTTACCTGGCGGGGGCGAACACCGGGGAGCTGTTTTTT
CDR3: CASSYLAGANTGELFF

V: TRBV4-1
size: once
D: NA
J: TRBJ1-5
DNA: TGCGCCAGCAGCGAAGGGGGGGGTAGCAATCAGCCCCAGCATTTT
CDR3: CASSEGGGSNQPQHF

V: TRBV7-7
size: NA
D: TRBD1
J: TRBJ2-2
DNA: TGTGCTAGCAGCTCGGGACAGGGGGCAGGCGGGGAGCTGTTTTTT
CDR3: CASSSGQGAGGELFF

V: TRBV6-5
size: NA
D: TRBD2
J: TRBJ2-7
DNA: TGTGCCAGCAGTTCTGTAGCGGGAGGCTCCTACGAGCAGTACTTC
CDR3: CASSSVAGGSYEQYF

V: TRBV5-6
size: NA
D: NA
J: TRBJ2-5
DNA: TGTGCCAGCAGCTCCTCTAGGACAATTCAGTACCAAGAGACCCAGTACTTC
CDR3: CASSSSRTIQYQETQYF

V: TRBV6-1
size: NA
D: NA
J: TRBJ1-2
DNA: TGTGCCAGCAGCTCCGGACAGTACTATGGCTACACCTTC
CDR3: CASSSGQYYGYTF